The 32 T cell receptor beta chains reported below all come from one sample, sequenced in a study of T-cell reconstitution after alpha-beta-depleted transplantation in children. Unique molecular identifiers tagged the TCRbeta library. TCRdb recomputed calls from the PCR reads with MiXCR, one row per CDR3 protein. The table includes approximately 400,000 distinct CDR3 sequences, 9.5% to 13% detected once. The sample consisted of PBMCs from the stem cell graft donor, taken from the stem cell graft. These receptors all stem from a human donor who donated a stem cell graft to a child with acute myeloid leukemia.

This clonotype was detected only a few times. This CDR3 reads CASTGRNQPQHF. CDR3 bases: TGTGCCAGCACGGGAAGGAATCAGCCCCAGCATTTT. V usage is TRBV12-3 or TRBV12-4 and J usage is TRBJ1-5, with unresolved D. The CDR3 is 12 residues long. The ends were cut back, 7 bases at V and 4 bases at J, with 8 bases in the middle.

The rearrangement links TRBV20-1 to TRBJ2-3; TRBD2 matches at 8 bases. The CDR3 spans 15 residues. The ends lost 0 bases at V and 5 bases at J; junction bases unmatched: 7. In germline, CDR1 is DFQATT, CDR2 SNEGSKA (reference sequence). The CDR3, as DNA: TGCAGTGCTAGAGATCCGCGGGGGGCCGAAGATACGCAGTATTTT. Amino acid sequence: CSARDPRGAEDTQYF.

This clonotype has just a few counts. The gene calls are TRBV2 and TRBJ1-5; D uncertain. The CDR3 consists of 13 residues. The germline gives CDR1 SNHLY, CDR2 FYNNEI. V lost 3 bases and J 4 bases, leaving 7 bases between the germline ends. CDR3 sequence reads: CASSDPVNQPQHF. CDR3 nucleotides: TGTGCCAGCAGTGACCCGGTAAATCAGCCCCAGCATTTT.

This clonotype has more than one count but fewer than ten. The chain combines TRBV3-1 with TRBJ2-5, with a possible D match to TRBD2 (5 bases). Per the germline V gene, CDR1 is LGHDT and CDR2 is YNNKEL (reference sequence). Trimming took 4 bases from V and 1 from J, leaving 7 bases between them. The CDR3 has 13 amino acids. The CDR3 DNA reads as TGTGCCAGCAGCCGAGCGGCCCAAGAGACCCAGTACTTC. Residues: CASSRAAQETQYF.

This clonotype appeared a few times. The chain has TRBV4-3 and TRBJ2-3; TRBD1 matches 10 bases. The CDR3 spans 16 residues. The V gene end was trimmed by 0 bases and the J gene end by 6 bases; junction bases not matched to a gene: 6. The germline gives CDR1 LGHNA, CDR2 YSLEER. The CDR3 spells CASSQDPGTGVDTQYF. CDR3 bases: TGCGCCAGCAGCCAAGATCCCGGGACAGGGGTTGATACGCAGTATTTT.

The sample holds a few counts of this clonotype. V usage is TRBV12-5 and J usage is TRBJ2-7; 7 positions match TRBD1. The trim removed 9 bases at V and 8 bases at J, leaving 7 bases unmatched. The CDR3 spans 11 residues. From germline, CDR1 is LGHNT and CDR2 FRNRAP. CDR3 nucleotide sequence: TGTGCTAGCGCAACAGGGGAGCAGCAGTACGTC. It yields the protein CASATGEQQYV.

This clonotype was counted a few times. The chain uses TRBV11-2 and TRBJ2-3; 11 nucleotides agree with TRBD2. CDR1 and CDR2 (germline): SGHAT, FQNNGV. After removal of 3 bases from V and 0 bases from J, the junction contained 17 bases not matched to a gene. This CDR3 has 21 residues. Here the CDR3 reads CASSFIIKAGTSGTSTDTQYF. The CDR3 coding sequence is TGTGCCAGCAGCTTCATAATAAAGGCCGGGACTAGCGGAACTAGCACAGATACGCAGTATTTT.

This clonotype came up a few times. This chain connects TRBV20-1 to TRBJ2-7; the D gene could be TRBD1 or TRBD2 (5 bases each). CDR1 DFQATT and CDR2 SNEGSKA come from the germline V gene (reference sequence). There are 13 residues in the CDR3. V was clipped by 5 bases and J by 9 bases, with 20 bases between them. CDR3 bases: TGCAGTGCTGGGGCGCAGGACGGGGTGGTGCAGTACTTC. This codes for CSAGAQDGVVQYF.

To note about this clonotype: A clone one base away is much larger, so this may be a read error. The chain joins TRBV20-1 to TRBJ2-5, with 10 bases lining up with TRBD2. CDR3 size: 15 residues. The germline gives CDR1 DFQATT, CDR2 SNEGSKA (reference sequence). The CDR3 DNA sequence: TGCTGTGCTGGGGAAGCGGGAGGGCTTCGTAGTACCCAGTACTTC. As protein: CCAGEAGGLRSTQYF.

This clonotype appeared a few times. DNA for the CDR3: TGTGCCAGCAGCTCTACGACGGTGGACAGAGGTGAGCAGTTCTTC. This gives the protein CASSSTTVDRGEQFF. The J gene is TRBJ2-1, the V gene TRBV11-2; perhaps TRBD1 as D (6 bases). Germline CDR1 is SGHAT and CDR2 is FQNNGV. V gave up 4 bases and J gave up 9 bases, with 19 bases separating them. The CDR3 is made up of 15 amino acids.

J is TRBJ2-1 and V is TRBV7-2; 7 bases line up with TRBD2. V shed 0 bases and J 7 bases; nucleotides not matched to a gene: 6. Germline V CDR1 and CDR2: SGHTA, FQGNSA. This CDR3 contains 15 residues. CDR3: CASSLAGGQGNEQFF. Written as DNA, the CDR3 is TGTGCCAGCAGCTTAGCGGGAGGGCAGGGTAATGAGCAGTTCTTC.

This clonotype was picked up a small number of times. The chain uses TRBV7-9 and TRBJ2-4; 8 bases fit TRBD1. V gave up 2 bases and J gave up 3 bases; unmatched junction bases: 9. CDR3 length: 17 amino acids. Germline assignment: CDR1 SEHNR and CDR2 FQNEAQ (reference sequence). CDR3 in DNA: TGTGCCAGCAGCTTAACAGCAGGGGGCAGGGACAAAAACATTCAGTACTTC. This sequence encodes CASSLTAGGRDKNIQYF.

The genes are TRBV29-1 and TRBJ2-3, with a tentative D call TRBD2 (5 bases). CDR3 length: 15 residues. V shed 3 bases and J shed 2 bases, with 15 bases lying between them. CDR1 is SQVTM and CDR2 is ANQGSEA in the germline V gene. Here the CDR3 reads CSVDKPRALTDTQYF. The CDR3 DNA is TGCAGCGTTGACAAGCCGAGGGCTCTCACAGATACGCAGTATTTT.

This clonotype occurred a few times. The chain links TRBV7-6 to TRBJ1-1; D remains ambiguous. Trimming stripped 0 bases from V and 3 bases from J, with 11 bases between. The CDR3 has 15 residues. Germline assignment: CDR1 SGHVS and CDR2 FNYEAQ. CDR3 amino acids: CASSLAVGQDTEAFF. CDR3 in DNA: TGTGCCAGCAGCTTAGCTGTCGGGCAGGACACTGAAGCTTTCTTT.

This clonotype was detected a few times. At one of its ends the junction is not consistent with the germline gene, which may arise from a read error. CDR3 coding DNA: TGTGCTAGCAGCTCCGGTACTATCAATGAGCAGTTCTTC. Translated: CASSSGTINEQFF. The chain joins TRBV7-7 to TRBJ2-1; no reliable D call. The CDR3 has 13 amino acids. Germline CDR1 reads SSHAT; CDR2 reads FNYEAQ (reference sequence).

This clonotype was seen only a few times. V and J are TRBV29-1 and TRBJ1-2, with 12 nucleotides matching TRBD1. Germline CDR1 is SQVTM and CDR2 is ANQGSEA. The CDR3 totals 13 residues. Trimming removed 4 bases from V and 7 bases from J; junction bases left unmatched: 4. The CDR3 loop is CSVGGTGGVGYTF. For the CDR3, the DNA is TGCAGCGTTGGAGGGACAGGGGGCGTTGGCTACACCTTC.

This clonotype came up many times. V usage is TRBV6-2 or TRBV6-3 and J usage is TRBJ2-7; D is unclear. V lost 5 bases and J lost 5, with 10 bases in between. Germline loops: CDR1 MNHEY, CDR2 SVGEGT. This CDR3 spans 12 amino acids. CDR3 sequence: CASSEMQDEQYF. The CDR3 coding sequence is TGTGCCAGCAGTGAGATGCAGGACGAGCAGTACTTC.

There are a few counts of this clonotype. The V gene is TRBV20-1, the J gene TRBJ2-1, with 7 positions matching TRBD2. The CDR3 has 14 residues. Germline loops: CDR1 DFQATT, CDR2 SNEGSKA (reference sequence). After removal of 5 bases from V and 4 bases from J, the junction contained 8 bases not matched to a gene. CDR3 amino acids: CSASAGEGYNEQFF. Written as DNA, the CDR3 is TGCAGTGCTTCGGCGGGGGAAGGGTACAATGAGCAGTTCTTC.

The chain is built from TRBV20-1 and TRBJ2-5; no clear D. CDR1 is DFQATT, CDR2 SNEGSKA, per germline (reference sequence). CDR3 length: 13 amino acids. The V end lost 3 bases, the J end lost 5 bases, and 13 bases lay between the germline ends. The CDR3 DNA sequence: TGCAGTGCTAGGGCGAAGCCGGCGGAGACCCAGTACTTC. It translates to CSARAKPAETQYF.

This clonotype was found a few times. One end of the junction fails to match germline, which may point to a read error. V usage is TRBV7-7 and J usage is TRBJ2-1; 7 positions agree with TRBD1. CDR1 is SSHAT, CDR2 FNYEAQ, per germline (reference sequence). The CDR3 is made up of 14 amino acids. The CDR3 here is CASSLSQGDNEQFF. The CDR3 bases are TGTGCTAGCAGCTTATCCCAGGGGGACAATGAGCAGTTCTTC.

This clonotype was detected only a few times. This chain joins TRBV4-2 and TRBJ2-3; 9 bases fit TRBD2. The CDR3 runs 16 residues. Per the germline V gene, CDR1 is LGHNA and CDR2 is YNFKEQ. V shed 4 bases and J 0 bases; nucleotides not matched to a gene: 5. The CDR3 DNA reads as TGTGCCAGCAGCCTCCGGACTAGCGCGAGCACAGATACGCAGTATTTT. This encodes CASSLRTSASTDTQYF.

The chain carries TRBV30 and TRBJ2-1, with D possibly TRBD1 on 7 matching bases. The CDR3 covers 21 residues. Germline V gives CDR1 GTSNPN, CDR2 SVGIG (reference sequence). V dropped 1 base and J dropped 0 bases, with 28 bases sitting between them. In nucleotides, the CDR3 is TGTGCCTGGAGTGATTTTGGGGGGACGGGTAAACAGGGGCGCTCCTACAATGAGCAGTTCTTC. It specifies CAWSDFGGTGKQGRSYNEQFF.

This clonotype was detected a few times. The V gene is TRBV12-3 or TRBV12-4, the J gene TRBJ2-7; 9 bases are shared with TRBD1. This CDR3 comprises 14 residues. J lost 3 bases, V lost 2 bases, and 2 bases had no gene match. The CDR3 bases are TGTGCCAGCAGTTTATGGACAGGGGACTACGAGCAGTACGTC. Protein product: CASSLWTGDYEQYV.

This clonotype was detected only a few times. V gene TRBV12-3 or TRBV12-4 combines with J gene TRBJ1-2, with D perhaps TRBD1 (5 bases). V dropped 5 bases and J dropped 7 bases, with 17 bases sitting between them. This CDR3 is 14 amino acids long. CDR3 sequence reads: CASSLGAMVTGYTF. CDR3 nucleotide sequence: TGTGCCAGCAGTCTAGGGGCGATGGTTACTGGCTACACCTTC.

The CDR3 nucleotides read TGTGCCAGCAGTTACTCGATTGCAAGCTCCTATAATTCACCCCTCCACTTT. It codes for CASSYSIASSYNSPLHF. The V call is TRBV6-5, the J call TRBJ1-6; D gene ambiguous. CDR1 is MNHEY, CDR2 SVGAGI, per germline. V lost 0 bases, J lost 0 bases, and 9 bases lay in between. The CDR3 has 17 residues.

This sequence joins TRBV7-2 and TRBJ2-1; D not resolved. The V end lost 5 bases, the J end lost 5 bases, and 10 bases lay between the germline ends. The CDR3 runs 13 residues. The germline V gene encodes CDR1 SGHTA and CDR2 FQGNSA. The CDR3 sequence is CASSPPPDNEQFF. The CDR3 DNA follows: TGTGCCAGCAGCCCCCCCCCGGACAATGAGCAGTTCTTC.

This clonotype has just a few counts. The chain employs TRBV3-1 and TRBJ2-3; D uncertain. There are 15 residues in the CDR3. CDR1 and CDR2 from the germline V gene are LGHDT and YNNKEL (reference sequence). Deletions cut 0 bases from V and 3 bases from J, with 10 bases between. The CDR3 DNA is TGTGCCAGCAGCCAAGAAGGGCCCGGGACAGATACGCAGTATTTT. It codes for CASSQEGPGTDTQYF.

This clonotype has a handful of counts. Written as DNA, the CDR3 is TGTGCCAGCAGCACACAGGGATTTGGGGCCAACGTCCTGACTTTC. Translation: CASSTQGFGANVLTF. This chain links TRBV11-2 with TRBJ2-6; perhaps TRBD1 as D (6 bases). Between the trimmed V and J ends, which lost 5 bases and 3 bases, there was a span of 11 bases. The V gene's germline CDR1 is SGHAT and CDR2 FQNNGV. This CDR3 region has 15 residues. Full variable domain (remainder filled in from reference TRBV11-2 and TRBJ2-6): EAGVAQSPRYKIIEKRQSVAFWCNPISGHATLYWYQQILGQGPKLLIQFQNNGVVDDSQLPKDRFSAERLKGVDSTLKIQPAKLEDSAVYLCASSTQGFGANVLTFGAGSRLTVL.

The rearrangement links TRBV7-2 to TRBJ2-3, with 12 bases matching TRBD1. Germline V gives CDR1 SGHTA, CDR2 FQGNSA. This CDR3 contains 15 residues. The V and J ends lost 3 bases and 6 bases, in that order; junction bases with no gene match: 4. Here the CDR3 reads CASSLGDRGRDTQYF. The CDR3 region has the DNA TGTGCCAGCAGCTTGGGGGACAGGGGGCGCGATACGCAGTATTTT. Combining the CDR3 with reference TRBV7-2 and TRBJ2-3 gives the whole variable domain GAGVSQSPSNKVTEKGKDVELRCDPISGHTALYWYRQSLGQGLEFLIYFQGNSAPDKSGLPSDRFSAERTGGSVSTLTIQRTQQEDSAVYLCASSLGDRGRDTQYFGPGTRLTVL.

The genes are TRBV10-3 and TRBJ2-5; D may be TRBD1 (5 bases). The CDR3 is made up of 13 amino acids. Germline CDR1 ENHRY, CDR2 SYGVKD. Trimming cost V 3 bases and J 5 bases, with 10 bases left between them. CDR3 bases: TGTGCCATCAGTGACCAGGGTGGGGAGACCCAGTACTTC. Residues: CAISDQGGETQYF.

This clonotype was detected a few times. The J gene is TRBJ2-5, the V gene TRBV20-1, with 7 bases lining up with TRBD1. CDR1 is DFQATT and CDR2 is SNEGSKA in the germline V gene (reference sequence). This CDR3 is 16 amino acids long. The V segment lost 5 bases and the J segment 5 bases; nucleotides outside the gene matches: 17. CDR3 in amino acids: CSAVTGPGFIGETQYF. CDR3 coding DNA: TGCAGTGCTGTGACAGGGCCCGGCTTCATCGGGGAGACCCAGTACTTC.

This rearrangement joins TRBV27 to TRBJ2-7, with TRBD1 as a possible D gene (6 bases). This CDR3 comprises 13 residues. Trimming pared 6 bases from V and 3 bases from J, leaving 12 bases between. Germline V gene lookup returns CDR1 MNHEY and CDR2 SMNVEV (reference sequence). The chain's CDR3 is CASRYKGGYEQYF. The DNA of the CDR3 is TGTGCCAGCAGATATAAAGGGGGCTACGAGCAGTACTTC.